These 27 T cell receptor beta chains share one sample of origin, sequenced in a study of blood T cell repertoires in COVID-19. TCRdb's table, derived via immunoSEQ multiplex PCR, lists solely in-frame clones and lacks some. The profile shows hundreds of thousands of clones, 70% to 90% of them singletons. Material: PBMCs or T cells enriched from blood (not recorded which). Receptors were obtained from a woman aged 40 to 55 with acute COVID-19.

V usage is TRBV9 and J usage is TRBJ1-1; TRBD1 agrees at 10 bases. CDR3 size: 15 residues. The germline V gene has CDR1 SGDLS and CDR2 YYNGEE. Losses at the gene ends were 4 bases for V and 4 bases for J; bases not matched to a gene: 7. The DNA of the CDR3 is TGTGCCAGCAGCCCAAGGACAGGGGGAAGCACTGAAGCTTTCTTT. Translation gives CASSPRTGGSTEAFF. Combining the CDR3 with reference TRBV9 and TRBJ1-1 gives the whole variable domain DSGVTQTPKHLITATGQRVTLRCSPRSGDLSVYWYQQSLDQGLQFLIQYYNGEERAKGNILERFSAQQFPDLHSELNLSSLELGDSALYFCASSPRTGGSTEAFFGQGTRLTVV.

This chain links TRBV10-3 with TRBJ1-2, with TRBD1 identical over 7 bases. CDR3 length equals 15 residues. The V and J ends lost 6 bases and 6 bases, in that order; junction bases with no gene match: 13. Germline values: CDR1 ENHRY, CDR2 SYGVKD. The CDR3 coding sequence is TGTGCCATCAGACAATATAGTGACAGGGAGAATGGCTACACCTTC. It yields the protein CAIRQYSDRENGYTF.

The chain carries TRBV5-1 and TRBJ1-4; D unresolved. The CDR3 runs to 13 residues. V was pared by 0 bases and J by 3 bases, with 3 bases between. Germline CDR1 is SGHRS and CDR2 is YFSETQ. CDR3 DNA: TGCGCCAGCAGCTTGGAGCCTAATGAAAAACTGTTTTTT. It specifies CASSLEPNEKLFF.

This clone was observed a handful of times. J is TRBJ2-1 and V is TRBV18, with 11 bases aligning to TRBD2. CDR3 length: 17 residues. After removal of 2 bases from V and 0 bases from J, the junction contained 3 bases not matched to a gene. Germline-derived CDR1 and CDR2 are KGHSH and LQKENI. The CDR3: CASSPLAGGSSYNEQFF. The CDR3 DNA follows: TGTGCCAGCTCACCATTAGCGGGAGGGAGCTCCTACAATGAGCAGTTCTTC.

V usage is TRBV7-2 and J usage is TRBJ2-5, with a possible D match to TRBD1 (6 bases). Germline CDR1 is SGHTA and CDR2 is FQGNSA. The ends were cut back, 11 bases at V and 5 bases at J, with 18 bases in the middle. The CDR3 sequence is 13 residues long. The CDR3 coding sequence is TGTGCCTCTAACAGGGCAGGGGTGGAGACCCAGTACTTC. It codes for CASNRAGVETQYF. Combining the CDR3 with reference TRBV7-2 and TRBJ2-5 gives the whole variable domain GAGVSQSPSNKVTEKGKDVELRCDPISGHTALYWYRQSLGQGLEFLIYFQGNSAPDKSGLPSDRFSAERTGGSVSTLTIQRTQQEDSAVYLCASNRAGVETQYFGPGTRLLVL.

This chain uses TRBV28 with TRBJ1-2; TRBD1 aligns across 7 bases. The CDR3 runs to 14 residues. V was pared by 2 bases and J by 8 bases, with 8 bases of the junction left unmatched. Germline CDR1 and CDR2: MDHEN and SYDVKM. CDR3 loop: CASSLVARQGGYTF. The DNA of the CDR3 is TGTGCCAGCAGTTTAGTAGCCCGACAGGGAGGCTACACCTTC.

V usage is TRBV5-1 and J usage is TRBJ1-1, with 7 bases that match TRBD1. The trim removed 4 bases at V and 5 bases at J, leaving 14 bases unmatched. There are 16 residues in the CDR3. CDR1 is SGHRS, CDR2 YFSETQ, per germline. This chain's CDR3 is CASSPYRGVVLTEAFF. The CDR3 DNA is TGCGCCAGCAGCCCTTACAGGGGTGTAGTCTTGACTGAAGCTTTCTTT.

V gene TRBV6-5 combines with J gene TRBJ2-7, with TRBD2 identical over 9 bases. V lost 6 bases, J lost 6 bases, and 12 bases stayed unmatched. Looked up from germline, CDR1 is MNHEY and CDR2 is SVGAGI. The CDR3 covers 15 residues. CDR3 residues: CASRTGSSGIGEQYF. The CDR3 DNA follows: TGTGCCAGCAGAACCGGGTCTAGCGGGATCGGCGAGCAGTACTTC.

The chain couples TRBV19 to TRBJ1-2; D not resolved. Germline assignment: CDR1 LNHDA and CDR2 SQIVND (reference sequence). CDR3 length: 16 amino acids. Deletions cut 1 base from V and 4 bases from J, with 16 bases between. The CDR3 region has the DNA TGTGCCAGTAGTATAGGTGGAGGCAGCGACTTCTATGGCTACACCTTC. Translated: CASSIGGGSDFYGYTF.

This rearrangement joins TRBV30 to TRBJ2-5; 8 bases are shared with TRBD1. V dropped 7 bases and J dropped 4; count of bases not matched to a gene: 8. The CDR3 extends over 13 amino acids. CDR1 and CDR2 from the germline V gene are GTSNPN and SVGIG (reference sequence). CDR3 sequence reads: CALTGVVGETQYF. The CDR3 nucleotides are TGTGCCTTGACAGGGGTAGTCGGAGAGACCCAGTACTTC. Looking up the rest from reference TRBV30 and TRBJ2-5 gives the full variable domain: SQTIHQWPATLVQPVGSPLSLECTVEGTSNPNLYWYRQAAGRGLQLLFYSVGIGQISSEVPQNLSASRPQDRQFILSSKKLLLSDSGFYLCALTGVVGETQYFGPGTRLLVL.

This chain joins TRBV7-8 and TRBJ2-7; TRBD2 agrees at 7 bases. The V gene end was trimmed by 5 bases and the J gene end by 2 bases; junction bases not matched to a gene: 6. There are 14 residues in the CDR3. The germline CDR1 and CDR2 sequences are SGHVS and FQNEAQ. The CDR3 loop is CASSPRAGTYEQYF. Written as DNA, the CDR3 is TGTGCCAGCAGCCCTCGAGCGGGGACCTACGAGCAGTACTTC.

This clone appeared a single time. The genes are TRBV5-5 and TRBJ2-7, with 8 positions matching TRBD1. Germline CDR1 reads SGHKS; CDR2 reads YYEKEE (reference sequence). This CDR3 spans 14 amino acids. The V gene end was trimmed by 5 bases and the J gene end by 2 bases; junction bases not matched to a gene: 6. CDR3 nucleotides: TGTGCCAGCAGGGGGACAGGTTATCCCTACGAGCAGTACTTC. It specifies CASRGTGYPYEQYF.

The V and J genes are TRBV7-8 and TRBJ1-4, with 8 bases matching TRBD1. Germline V gene data show CDR1 as SGHVS and CDR2 as FQNEAQ. Trimming at V came to 3 bases and at J to 5 bases, leaving 2 bases not matched to a gene. The CDR3 spans 14 residues. Written as DNA, the CDR3 is TGTGCCAGCAGCTTGGGACAGGAGAATGAAAAACTGTTTTTT. This translates into CASSLGQENEKLFF.

The chain has TRBV7-8 and TRBJ1-3; tentative D call: TRBD1 (5 bases). The germline V gene has CDR1 SGHVS and CDR2 FQNEAQ. V lost 2 bases, J lost 4 bases, and 18 bases lay in between. The CDR3 is 17 residues long. In DNA, the CDR3 is TGTGCCAGCAGCTTAAGCACAGGTCAAGTATCAGGAAACACCATATATTTT. Protein sequence: CASSLSTGQVSGNTIYF.

This rearrangement joins TRBV7-9 to TRBJ2-7; 10 bases align to TRBD2. Germline loops: CDR1 SEHNR, CDR2 FQNEAQ (reference sequence). This CDR3 is built from 16 residues. The V and J ends lost 3 bases and 0 bases, in that order; junction bases with no gene match: 5. CDR3 DNA sequence: TGTGCCAGCAGCTTCCCTAGCGGGGGTCTCTCCTACGAGCAGTACTTC. Its protein product is CASSFPSGGLSYEQYF.

The chain carries TRBV5-6 and TRBJ2-2; TRBD1 matches at 7 bases. V lost 0 bases to trimming and J lost 0 bases; unmatched junction nucleotides: 5. Germline V gives CDR1 SGHDT, CDR2 YYEEEE. The CDR3 extends over 17 amino acids. CDR3: CASSLGGTASNTGELFF. CDR3 coding DNA: TGTGCCAGCAGCTTGGGGGGGACAGCCTCGAACACCGGGGAGCTGTTTTTT. The full variable domain, with the rest looked up from reference TRBV5-6 and TRBJ2-2, is DAGVTQSPTHLIKTRGQQVTLRCSPKSGHDTVSWYQQALGQGPQFIFQYYEEEERQRGNFPDRFSGHQFPNYSSELNVNALLLGDSALYLCASSLGGTASNTGELFFGEGSRLTVL.

This clone has a single count. This rearrangement joins TRBV11-1 to TRBJ2-7; TRBD2 might be the D (6 bases). V gave up 1 base and J gave up 3 bases, with 7 bases separating them. The CDR3 contains 13 residues. Germline CDR1 and CDR2: SGHAT and FQDESV (reference sequence). CDR3 protein: CASSLEEGYEQYF. DNA of the CDR3: TGTGCCAGCAGCTTAGAGGAGGGCTACGAGCAGTACTTC.

The table lists this clone with a count of one. V is TRBV24-1 and J is TRBJ1-4; TRBD1 matches 9 bases. V shed 3 bases, J shed 8 bases, and the junction held 6 bases outside the gene matches. The germline V gene has CDR1 KGHDR and CDR2 SFDVKD. The CDR3 contains 15 residues. The CDR3 nucleotides read TGTGCCACCAGTGATCCCGGGACAGGGAACGAAAAACTGTTTTTT. Its protein product is CATSDPGTGNEKLFF.

The rearrangement joins TRBV28 to TRBJ2-7, with 8 bases matching TRBD1. Germline V gene sequence: CDR1 MDHEN, CDR2 SYDVKM. The CDR3 length is 14 residues. V lost 1 base and J lost 4; bases outside the gene matches: 3. This CDR3 reads CASSLSGQGYEQYF. DNA of the CDR3: TGTGCCAGCAGTTTATCCGGACAGGGATACGAGCAGTACTTC.

The rearrangement links TRBV5-6 to TRBJ1-2, with a weak D call TRBD1 (5 bases). V was trimmed by 0 bases and J by 7 bases, leaving 25 bases between them. The CDR3 extends over 18 amino acids. Looked up from germline, CDR1 is SGHDT and CDR2 is YYEEEE. The CDR3 sequence: CASSLGIQTRGFFGGYTF. The CDR3 DNA reads as TGTGCCAGCAGCTTGGGCATACAAACCCGGGGGTTTTTCGGTGGCTACACCTTC.

The chain joins TRBV19 to TRBJ1-1; no firm D call. The V gene lost 3 bases and the J gene lost 1 base, with 9 bases spanning the gap. This CDR3 spans 14 amino acids. Per germline, CDR1 LNHDA and CDR2 SQIVND (reference sequence). As DNA, the CDR3 is TGTGCCAGTAGTATCTCCAGCGAGAACACTGAAGCTTTCTTT. Protein product: CASSISSENTEAFF. The variable domain in full, with the rest retrieved from reference TRBV19 and TRBJ1-1, is DGGITQSPKYLFRKEGQNVTLSCEQNLNHDAMYWYRQDPGQGLRLIYYSQIVNDFQKGDIAEGYSVSREKKESFPLTVTSAQKNPTAFYLCASSISSENTEAFFGQGTRLTVV.

This clone was seen more than once but under ten times. The chain links TRBV4-2 to TRBJ1-2; possible D gene TRBD1, 5 bases. The CDR3 spans 16 residues. The V and J ends lost 0 bases and 4 bases respectively, with 15 bases between them. Germline-derived CDR1 and CDR2 are LGHNA and YNFKEQ. The CDR3 coding sequence is TGTGCCAGCAGCCAAGATCGGGGAGGGACCGCCTATGGCTACACCTTC. Translating gives CASSQDRGGTAYGYTF.

The rearrangement joins TRBV7-9 to TRBJ2-2; D perhaps matches TRBD2 (7 bases). CDR3 size: 15 residues. Germline V gene data show CDR1 as SEHNR and CDR2 as FQNEAQ (reference sequence). Trimming removed 2 bases from V and 6 bases from J, with 13 bases in between. CDR3: CASSLSGGEAGELFF. The CDR3 nucleotides are TGTGCCAGCAGCTTATCGGGGGGCGAGGCCGGGGAGCTGTTTTTT.

The chain uses TRBV28 and TRBJ2-7, with 11 nucleotides matching TRBD1. V shed 5 bases, J shed 6 bases, and the junction held 9 bases outside the gene matches. The germline gives CDR1 MDHEN, CDR2 SYDVKM. This CDR3 spans 15 amino acids. CDR3 DNA: TGTGCCAGCAGTACTATAAGGGACAGGGGGATCGAGCAGTACTTC. Its protein product is CASSTIRDRGIEQYF.

This chain uses TRBV27 with TRBJ1-3; 7 bases are shared with TRBD1. The trim removed 6 bases at V and 8 bases at J, leaving 10 bases unmatched. Germline CDR1 MNHEY, CDR2 SMNVEV (reference sequence). The CDR3 sequence is 14 residues long. The CDR3 DNA is TGTGCCAGCAGCCCGCAGACAGGGTGGGACACCATATATTTT. It translates to CASSPQTGWDTIYF.

This clone was seen only once. The CDR3 sequence: CASSMEVNLASGSNEQYF. The CDR3 region has the DNA TGTGCCAGTAGTATGGAGGTAAATCTGGCTAGCGGGAGCAACGAGCAGTACTTC. The chain combines TRBV19 with TRBJ2-7; 10 positions match TRBD2. V lost 3 bases and J lost 5; bases outside the gene matches: 16. Looked up from germline, CDR1 is LNHDA and CDR2 is SQIVND (reference sequence). The CDR3 loop spans 18 amino acids.

The J gene is TRBJ1-5, the V gene TRBV9; the match to TRBD1 covers 9 bases. CDR3 length: 16 amino acids. Germline trimming cut 2 bases from V and 2 bases from J; bases unmatched to any gene: 5. Per germline, CDR1 SGDLS and CDR2 YYNGEE. This chain's CDR3 is CASSVGDREGNQPQHF. CDR3 bases: TGTGCCAGCAGCGTGGGGGACAGGGAGGGCAATCAGCCCCAGCATTTT.